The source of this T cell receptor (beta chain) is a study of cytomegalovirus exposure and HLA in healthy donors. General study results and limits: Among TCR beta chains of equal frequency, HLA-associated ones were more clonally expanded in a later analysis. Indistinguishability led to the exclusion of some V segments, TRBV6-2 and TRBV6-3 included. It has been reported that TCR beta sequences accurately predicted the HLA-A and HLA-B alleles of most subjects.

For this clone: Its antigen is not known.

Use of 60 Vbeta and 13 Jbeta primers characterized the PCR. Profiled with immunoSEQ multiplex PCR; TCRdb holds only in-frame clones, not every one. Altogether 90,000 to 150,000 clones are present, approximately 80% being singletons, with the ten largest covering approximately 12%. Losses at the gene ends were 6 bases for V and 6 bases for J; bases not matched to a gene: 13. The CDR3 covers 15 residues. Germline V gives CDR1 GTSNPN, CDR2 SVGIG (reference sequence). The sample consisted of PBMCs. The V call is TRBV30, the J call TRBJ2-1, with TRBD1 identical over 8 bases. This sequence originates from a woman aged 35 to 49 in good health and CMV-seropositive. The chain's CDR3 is CACLTQGQGPNEQFF. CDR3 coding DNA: TGTGCCTGTCTTACCCAAGGACAGGGTCCCAATGAGCAGTTCTTC.